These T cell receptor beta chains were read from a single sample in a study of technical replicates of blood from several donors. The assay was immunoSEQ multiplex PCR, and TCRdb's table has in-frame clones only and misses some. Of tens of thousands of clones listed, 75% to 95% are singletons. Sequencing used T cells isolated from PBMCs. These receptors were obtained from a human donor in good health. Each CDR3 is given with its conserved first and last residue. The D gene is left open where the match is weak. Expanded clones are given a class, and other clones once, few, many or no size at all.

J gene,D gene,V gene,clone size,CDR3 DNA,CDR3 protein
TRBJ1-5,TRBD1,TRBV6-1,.,TGTGCCAGCAGTGGTCTGGACAGGTCTAGCAATCAGCCCCAGCATTTT,CASSGLDRSSNQPQHF
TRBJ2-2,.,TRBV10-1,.,TGCGCCAGCAGACTGGACAGGAACACCGGGGAGCTGTTTTTT,CASRLDRNTGELFF
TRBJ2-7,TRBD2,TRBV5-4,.,TGTGCCAGCAGCTCTAGCGGGGGGGCCGGTTTCTACGAGCAGTACTTC,CASSSSGGAGFYEQYF
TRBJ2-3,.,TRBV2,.,TGTGCCAGCAGGCGGACAGGCACAGATACGCAGTATTTT,CASRRTGTDTQYF
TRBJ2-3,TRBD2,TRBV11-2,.,TGTGCCAGCAGCTCGAGCGGGGAAAGCACAGATACGCAGTATTTT,CASSSSGESTDTQYF
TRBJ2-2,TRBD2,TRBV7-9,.,TGTGCCAGTAAATGGGACTACGTGGACACCGGGGAGCTGTTTTTT,CASKWDYVDTGELFF
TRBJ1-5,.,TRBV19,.,TGTGCCAGTAGTATGCAGATGAATCAGCCCCAGCATTTT,CASSMQMNQPQHF
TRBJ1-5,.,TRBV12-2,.,TGTGCAAGTCGCTTAGCGACCCCGGGACAGGGGAATAGCAATCAGCCCCAGCATTTT,CASRLATPGQGNSNQPQHF
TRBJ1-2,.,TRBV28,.,TGTGCCAGCAGTTTCCACCCACAGGTTTCATTTCGTGGCTACACCTTC,CASSFHPQVSFRGYTF
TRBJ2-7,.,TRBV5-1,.,TGCGCCAGCAGCTTGGGACAGGTTCACCTTGCGAGCAGGTACTTC,CASSLGQVHLASRYF
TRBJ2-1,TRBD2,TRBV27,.,TGTGCCAGCAGTCTACTAGCGGGAGGGCCGAGCTCCTACAATGAGCAGTTCTTC,CASSLLAGGPSSYNEQFF
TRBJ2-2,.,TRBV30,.,TGTGCCACCTTCACGGGTCCTACCCCTGGGGAGCTGTTTTTT,CATFTGPTPGELFF
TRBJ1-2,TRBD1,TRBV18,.,TGTGCCAGCTCACCCTCTAGAGGACAGGGGGTTAACTATGGCTACACCTTC,CASSPSRGQGVNYGYTF
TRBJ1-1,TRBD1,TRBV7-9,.,TGTGCCAGCAGCGTTACCGGGACAGCCAACACTGAAGCTTTCTTT,CASSVTGTANTEAFF
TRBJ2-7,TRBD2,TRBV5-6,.,TGTGCCAGCAGCCCAGGCCGGGGGGGGAGCTCCTACGAGCAGTACTTC,CASSPGRGGSSYEQYF
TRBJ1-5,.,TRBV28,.,TGTGCCAGCAGTAGCAGGGGTGAGCCCCAGCATTTT,CASSSRGEPQHF
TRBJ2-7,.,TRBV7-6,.,TGTGCCAGCAGCTTAGCGGAAGACTCATACGAGCAGTACTTC,CASSLAEDSYEQYF
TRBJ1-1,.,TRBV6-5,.,TGTGCCAGCAGGAACAGGAACACTGAAGCTTTCTTT,CASRNRNTEAFF
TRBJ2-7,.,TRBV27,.,TGTGCCAGCAGGGCCAGGGGCTTCGGCGAGCAGTACTTC,CASRARGFGEQYF
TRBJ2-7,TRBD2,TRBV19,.,TGTGCCAGTAGTAAGACTAGCGGGGGCTCCTACGAGCAGTACTTC,CASSKTSGGSYEQYF
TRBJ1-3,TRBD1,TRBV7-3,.,TGTGCCAGCAGTCGTACAGGGGTCTCTGGAAACACCATATATTTT,CASSRTGVSGNTIYF
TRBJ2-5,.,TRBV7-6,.,TGTGCCAGCAGCTTAGAGTCTACCGGGGGGACCCAGTACTTC,CASSLESTGGTQYF
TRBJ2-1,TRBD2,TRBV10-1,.,TGCGCCAGCAGTGAGCGGGAGGACTACAATGAGCAGTTCTTC,CASSEREDYNEQFF
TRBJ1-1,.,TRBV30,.,TGTGCCTGGATCGACAGGAACACTGAAGCTTTCTTT,CAWIDRNTEAFF
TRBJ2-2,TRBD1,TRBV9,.,TGTGCCAGCAGCCCAGGGGGAATGCTCTCCTCCACCGGGGAGCTGTTTTTT,CASSPGGMLSSTGELFF
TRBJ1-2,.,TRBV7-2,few,TGTGCCAGCAGCTTATCCAGGGGAGGGTACTATGGCTACACCTTC,CASSLSRGGYYGYTF
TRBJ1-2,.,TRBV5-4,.,TGTGCCAGCAGCTCCACCGGAGGTAACTATGGCTACACCTTC,CASSSTGGNYGYTF
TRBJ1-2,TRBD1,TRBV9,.,TGTGCCAGCAGCGTAGACCGGGACAGGGGAACCTATGGCTACACCTTC,CASSVDRDRGTYGYTF
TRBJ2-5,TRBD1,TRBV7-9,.,TGTGCCAGCAGAGACAGGGTAGAGACCCAGTACTTC,CASRDRVETQYF
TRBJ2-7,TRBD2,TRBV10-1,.,TGCGCCCATGCCAGGCCTTCTAGCGGCCCCTACGAGCAGTACTTC,CAHARPSSGPYEQYF
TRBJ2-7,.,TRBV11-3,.,TGTGCCAGCAGCGTTGGCCCCTACGAGCAGTACTTC,CASSVGPYEQYF
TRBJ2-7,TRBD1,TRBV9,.,TGTGCCAGCAGCGTCGGACAGGGGTTTCACGAGCAGTACTTC,CASSVGQGFHEQYF
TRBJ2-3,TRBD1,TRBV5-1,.,TGCGCCAGCAGCTTCGGACAGGGCACAGATACGCAGTATTTT,CASSFGQGTDTQYF
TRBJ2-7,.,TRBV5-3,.,TGTGCCAGAAGCTTGGAAGCCAACGAGCAGTACTTC,CARSLEANEQYF
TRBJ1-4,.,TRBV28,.,TGTGCCAGCAGTCTGGACTACAATGAAAAACTGTTTTTT,CASSLDYNEKLFF
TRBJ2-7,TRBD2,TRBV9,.,TGTGCCAGCAGCGCAACGACTAGCGGGAGTGACTACGAGCAGTACTTC,CASSATTSGSDYEQYF
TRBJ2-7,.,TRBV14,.,TGTGCCAGCAGCCAAGACAGGGAAGAGCAGTACTTC,CASSQDREEQYF
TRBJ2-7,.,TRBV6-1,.,TGTGCCAGCGCGGGGTACGAGCAGTACTTC,CASAGYEQYF
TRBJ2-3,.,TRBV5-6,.,TGTGCCAGCAGTAGGAGAACAGATACGCAGTATTTT,CASSRRTDTQYF
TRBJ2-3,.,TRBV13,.,TGTGCCAGCAGCCCAGCGACGGGTCCTAGCACAGATACGCAGTATTTT,CASSPATGPSTDTQYF
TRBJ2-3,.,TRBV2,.,TGTGCCAGCAGCCCACAGGGAGATACGCAGTATTTT,CASSPQGDTQYF
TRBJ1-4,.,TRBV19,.,TGTGCCAGTAGTATTGAGAAAACTAATGAAAAACTGTTTTTT,CASSIEKTNEKLFF